The entry below describes one T cell receptor (beta chain). Antigen unknown. TCRdb passed the 5' RACE reads through MiXCR, listing each CDR3 protein once. This sample has 300,000 to 350,000 distinct CDR3 sequences; around 15% occur once, and the top ten carry 20% to 25%. The data were taken from a study of T-cell memory formation after mild COVID-19. The CDR3 totals 14 residues. Germline lookup yields CDR1 SGHTA and CDR2 FQGNSA. Deletions cut 1 base from V and 10 bases from J, with 11 bases between. General study findings and limits: While clones contracting from day 15 to 85 were balanced between CD4 and CD8, later expanders leaned CD4+.

Sequenced sample: PBMCs or a T cell subset sorted from them (not recorded which). This rearrangement joins TRBV7-2 to TRBJ1-6; perhaps TRBD1 as D (5 bases). The sequence came from a man aged 18-30 years who had mild COVID-19 (a few samples of this study predate the infection). Cell type and time point are not known. As DNA, the CDR3 is TGTGCCAGCAGCTTAGAACTGGGGGGGTCACCCCTCCACTTT. Translated, it gives CASSLELGGSPLHF.